This entry lists 18 T cell receptor beta chains sequenced from one sample in a study of T cell repertoires in cytomegalovirus infection. TCRdb re-derived calls from the reads in MiXCR, one entry per CDR3 protein. The data show roughly 700,000 distinct CDR3 sequences, around 32% seen once. No antigen is known for these receptors. Specimen: cultured PBMCs, collected from culture after CMV antigen stimulation. The receptors come from a human donor in good health (CMV status not recorded). Some clones in this sample may be carry-over from other donors' samples.

V gene TRBV6-1 combines with J gene TRBJ1-2; 8 bases agree with TRBD1. The length of the CDR3 is 12 residues. Germline CDR1 and CDR2: MNHNS and SASEGT. The junction had 4 bases not matched to a gene; V was cut back by 6 bases and J by 7 bases. The CDR3: CASSQGASGYTF. CDR3 DNA sequence: TGTGCCAGCAGCCAGGGGGCGAGTGGCTACACCTTC.

This chain links TRBV28 with TRBJ1-2; no reliable D call. Per the germline V gene, CDR1 is MDHEN and CDR2 is SYDVKM. This CDR3 comprises 12 residues. Trimming took off 1 base at V and 9 bases at J, with 9 bases between the two ends. Written as DNA, the CDR3 is TGTGCCAGCAGTTTATACCCGGAGAGCTACACCTTC. It specifies CASSLYPESYTF.

This clonotype has just one count. V and J are TRBV19 and TRBJ2-3; D is undetermined. Germline CDR1 LNHDA, CDR2 SQIVND (reference sequence). CDR3 length: 14 amino acids. Trimming took 6 bases from V and 6 from J, leaving 16 bases between them. CDR3 in DNA: TGTGCCAGTAGGCCGGGTCGGAACCCTGATACGCAGTATTTT. This gives the protein CASRPGRNPDTQYF.

Only a few counts were recorded for this clonotype. The V gene is TRBV12-3 or TRBV12-4, the J gene TRBJ2-2; 7 bases match TRBD1. The V segment lost 5 bases and the J segment 2 bases; nucleotides outside the gene matches: 8. This CDR3 region has 16 residues. CDR3 sequence reads: CASSVSGTDNTGELFF. The CDR3 nucleotides are TGTGCCAGCAGTGTTTCCGGGACAGACAACACCGGGGAGCTGTTTTTT.

The table lists this clonotype with a count of one. The rearrangement uses TRBV20-1 and TRBJ2-1; possible D gene TRBD2, 7 bases. The CDR3 has 14 amino acids. Trimming took 0 bases from V and 4 from J, leaving 10 bases between them. Germline CDR1 is DFQATT and CDR2 is SNEGSKA (reference sequence). CDR3 bases: TGCAGTGCTAGAGAGGGGGGGCATTACAATGAGCAGTTCTTC. Its protein product is CSAREGGHYNEQFF.

The chain has TRBV11-3 and TRBJ2-1; the match to TRBD2 covers 9 bases. The V segment lost 1 base and the J segment 7 bases; nucleotides outside the gene matches: 8. The length of the CDR3 is 16 residues. Germline V gives CDR1 SGHNT, CDR2 YENEEA. CDR3 sequence (DNA): TGTGCCAGCAGCTTAGTAGGAGCGGGGGGAAGGAATGAGCAGTTCTTC. This codes for CASSLVGAGGRNEQFF.

The V and J genes are TRBV20-1 and TRBJ2-5, with D perhaps matching TRBD1 or TRBD2 (6 bases each). CDR1 and CDR2 (germline): DFQATT, SNEGSKA (reference sequence). The V and J ends lost 6 bases and 5 bases respectively, with 13 bases between them. The CDR3 runs to 12 residues. CDR3 sequence reads: CSAMGGLETQYF. The CDR3 coding sequence is TGCAGTGCGATGGGGGGCCTGGAGACCCAGTACTTC.

The CDR3, as DNA: TGTGCCAGCGGACTAGCGGAGCACAATGAGCAGTTCTTC. Residues: CASGLAEHNEQFF. The chain recombines TRBV28 with TRBJ2-1, with 10 bases that match TRBD2. Per germline, CDR1 MDHEN and CDR2 SYDVKM. The CDR3 runs to 13 residues. Trimming at V came to 8 bases and at J to 5 bases, leaving 3 bases not matched to a gene.

This chain connects TRBV12-3 or TRBV12-4 to TRBJ2-7; D perhaps matches TRBD2 (6 bases). The CDR3 contains 11 residues. Trimming took off 6 bases at V and 6 bases at J, with 9 bases between the two ends. The CDR3 sequence: CASRASAEQYF. CDR3 DNA: TGTGCCAGCAGGGCTAGCGCCGAGCAGTACTTC.

This clonotype was counted between two and nine times. V and J are TRBV24-1 and TRBJ1-1; no reliable D call. V lost 5 bases and J lost 3, with 9 bases in between. The CDR3 loop spans 13 amino acids. Germline-derived CDR1 and CDR2 are KGHDR and SFDVKD. CDR3 loop: CATSGQVDTEAFF. CDR3 in DNA: TGTGCCACCAGTGGGCAGGTGGACACTGAAGCTTTCTTT.

There are a few counts of this clonotype. V usage is TRBV12-5 and J usage is TRBJ1-1; D not resolved. V lost 8 bases, J lost 6 bases, and 13 bases lay in between. The CDR3 loop spans 12 amino acids. CDR1 and CDR2 from the germline V gene are LGHNT and FRNRAP. The CDR3 DNA is TGTGCTAGTAGTACCTTCGGCGCTGAAGCTTTCTTT. Residues: CASSTFGAEAFF.

Comments on this clonotype: One end of the junction does not line up with germline, which may come from a read error. The CDR3 coding sequence is TGTGCCAGCAGCTCAGTCAGTCCCGCATCCTCCGAGCAGTACTTC. Its protein product is CASSSVSPASSEQYF. V is TRBV7-8 and J is TRBJ2-7; D uncertain. This CDR3 comprises 15 residues. Germline CDR1 is SGHVS and CDR2 is FQNEAQ.

The chain uses TRBV29-1 and TRBJ2-3, with a possible D match to TRBD2 (6 bases). Germline V lookup: CDR1 SQVTM, CDR2 ANQGSEA. V lost 7 bases, J lost 6 bases, and 11 bases lay in between. There are 11 residues in the CDR3. The DNA of the CDR3 is TGCAGCGGTGGGGCGGGGGATACGCAGTATTTT. It yields the protein CSGGAGDTQYF.

This chain links TRBV6-1 with TRBJ1-5; D gene ambiguous. The length of the CDR3 is 15 residues. Germline V CDR1 and CDR2: MNHNS, SASEGT. V was cut by 7 bases and J by 7 bases, with 20 bases left in between. CDR3 nucleotides: TGTGCCAGCACTGAGATGGACGGCGCCCGGCAGCCCCAGCATTTT. It encodes CASTEMDGARQPQHF.

The chain is built from TRBV4-2 and TRBJ2-1, with D possibly being TRBD2 (5 bases). Germline loops: CDR1 LGHNA, CDR2 YNFKEQ. The V gene lost 4 bases and the J gene lost 6 bases, with 22 bases spanning the gap. The CDR3 is 17 residues long. CDR3 sequence: CASSPRLALLRGNEQFF. DNA of the CDR3: TGTGCCAGCAGCCCGCGTCTGGCACTCTTACGGGGCAATGAGCAGTTCTTC.

CDR3 DNA sequence: TGCAGTGCTCTGATAGCGGGAGTGGTGGGCTACAATGAGCAGTTCTTC. The encoded protein is CSALIAGVVGYNEQFF. The chain couples TRBV20-1 to TRBJ2-1, with 9 bases fitting TRBD2. This CDR3 has 16 amino acids. In germline, CDR1 is DFQATT, CDR2 SNEGSKA (reference sequence). Trimming cost V 5 bases and J 3 bases; bases outside gene matches: 11.

The CDR3 protein is CATASGTGRNQPQHF. CDR3 bases: TGTGCCACCGCCTCCGGGACAGGGCGCAATCAGCCCCAGCATTTT. The V call is TRBV2, the J call TRBJ1-5, with 9 nucleotides matching TRBD1. The germline V gene encodes CDR1 SNHLY and CDR2 FYNNEI. There are 15 residues in the CDR3. Unmatched junction bases numbered 9, after V lost 10 bases and J lost 2 bases.

The chain is built from TRBV12-5 and TRBJ2-1, with D possibly matching TRBD2 (5 bases). From germline, CDR1 is LGHNT and CDR2 FRNRAP. V lost 1 base and J 6 bases, leaving 7 bases between the germline ends. The CDR3 spans 13 residues. Written as DNA, the CDR3 is TGTGCTAGTGGTTTGGGGACTCTCAATGAGCAGTTCTTC. It is translated as CASGLGTLNEQFF.